This is a list of T cell receptor beta chains from one sample in a study of response to subunit inactivated influenza vaccine. TCRdb passed the RT-PCR reads through MiXCR, listing each CDR3 protein once. The sample carries 500,000 or so distinct CDR3 sequences, roughly 9.7% recorded once. Source: PBMCs from blood, taken more than 35 days after vaccination. These receptors were obtained from a man between 50 and 59 years old who received an inactivated influenza vaccine. Both conserved end residues are part of each CDR3. Fields, in order: J gene, V gene, clone size, D gene, CDR3 protein, CDR3 DNA. D genes are given only for firm matches. Clone size is stated in some rows and not others, as once, few, many or a class when expanded.

J gene: TRBJ2-3; V gene: TRBV28; clone size: NA; D gene: TRBD2; CDR3 protein: CASSLLLAGGSTDTQYF; CDR3 DNA: TGTGCCAGCAGTTTATTACTAGCGGGGGGTAGCACAGATACGCAGTATTTT
J gene: TRBJ2-7; V gene: TRBV29-1; clone size: NA; D gene: NA; CDR3 protein: CSASTVAYEQYF; CDR3 DNA: TGCAGCGCCTCGACCGTCGCGTACGAGCAGTACTTC
J gene: TRBJ2-2; V gene: TRBV12-3/TRBV12-4; clone size: few; D gene: TRBD1; CDR3 protein: CASSLDRGRTGELFF; CDR3 DNA: TGTGCCAGCAGTTTAGACAGGGGGCGTACCGGGGAGCTGTTTTTT
J gene: TRBJ2-1; V gene: TRBV20-1; clone size: NA; D gene: TRBD2; CDR3 protein: CSVPRTSGGINEQFF; CDR3 DNA: TGCAGTGTCCCGAGGACTAGCGGGGGCATCAATGAGCAGTTCTTC
J gene: TRBJ2-1; V gene: TRBV4-3; clone size: few; D gene: NA; CDR3 protein: CASSQDIGLEDEQFF; CDR3 DNA: TGCGCCAGCAGCCAAGATATTGGTCTAGAGGATGAGCAGTTCTTC
J gene: TRBJ2-1; V gene: TRBV2; clone size: NA; D gene: TRBD2; CDR3 protein: CASRLRARSGRTSIAYNEQFF; CDR3 DNA: TGTGCCAGCAGACTCAGGGCAAGAAGCGGGAGGACTTCAATTGCCTACAATGAGCAGTTCTTC
J gene: TRBJ2-1; V gene: TRBV4-2; clone size: many; D gene: TRBD2; CDR3 protein: CASSQEATSGGINEQFF; CDR3 DNA: TGTGCCAGCAGCCAAGAAGCCACCAGCGGGGGGATCAATGAGCAGTTCTTC
J gene: TRBJ2-1; V gene: TRBV10-3; clone size: many; D gene: NA; CDR3 protein: CAISERAANPYNEQFF; CDR3 DNA: TGTGCCATCAGTGAGCGGGCAGCCAACCCCTACAATGAGCAGTTCTTC
J gene: TRBJ2-7; V gene: TRBV10-1; clone size: few; D gene: NA; CDR3 protein: CASSDGDATYEQYF; CDR3 DNA: TGCGCCAGCAGTGACGGGGACGCGACCTACGAGCAGTACTTC
J gene: TRBJ2-2; V gene: TRBV20-1; clone size: few; D gene: NA; CDR3 protein: CSARNGATGELFF; CDR3 DNA: TGCAGTGCCAGAAACGGGGCTACCGGGGAGCTGTTTTTT
J gene: TRBJ1-5; V gene: TRBV9; clone size: NA; D gene: NA; CDR3 protein: CASSVGSGFDQPQHF; CDR3 DNA: TGTGCCAGCAGCGTAGGATCAGGGTTTGATCAGCCCCAGCATTTT
J gene: TRBJ1-4; V gene: TRBV19; clone size: NA; D gene: NA; CDR3 protein: CASSIWGSAGGEKLFF; CDR3 DNA: TGTGCCAGTAGTATCTGGGGTTCGGCAGGCGGTGAAAAACTGTTTTTT
J gene: TRBJ1-1; V gene: TRBV2; clone size: NA; D gene: NA; CDR3 protein: CADQAGTMAEAFF; CDR3 DNA: TGTGCCGACCAGGCTGGGACCATGGCTGAAGCTTTCTTT
J gene: TRBJ2-1; V gene: TRBV20-1; clone size: many; D gene: TRBD2; CDR3 protein: CSARASGRAYNEQFF; CDR3 DNA: TGCAGTGCTAGGGCGAGTGGGAGGGCCTACAATGAGCAGTTCTTC
J gene: TRBJ2-1; V gene: TRBV4-2; clone size: NA; D gene: TRBD1; CDR3 protein: CASSQDLGQGWNEQFF; CDR3 DNA: TGTGCCAGCAGCCAAGATTTGGGACAGGGGTGGAATGAGCAGTTCTTC
J gene: TRBJ1-1; V gene: TRBV4-2; clone size: NA; D gene: NA; CDR3 protein: CASRPDGLNTEAFF; CDR3 DNA: TGTGCCAGCAGACCGGACGGACTGAACACTGAAGCTTTCTTT
J gene: TRBJ2-3; V gene: TRBV11-2; clone size: few; D gene: TRBD2; CDR3 protein: CASSLEGLAGFTDTQYF; CDR3 DNA: TGTGCCAGCAGCTTAGAGGGACTAGCGGGCTTCACAGATACGCAGTATTTT
J gene: TRBJ2-1; V gene: TRBV11-2; clone size: few; D gene: NA; CDR3 protein: CASSLDSTGINEQFF; CDR3 DNA: TGTGCCAGCAGCTTAGATTCTACAGGGATTAATGAGCAGTTCTTC
J gene: TRBJ2-3; V gene: TRBV15; clone size: NA; D gene: TRBD2; CDR3 protein: CATSRALAGTDTQYF; CDR3 DNA: TGTGCCACCAGCAGAGCTCTAGCGGGCACAGATACGCAGTATTTT
J gene: TRBJ2-7; V gene: TRBV10-3; clone size: NA; D gene: NA; CDR3 protein: CAISEGVYEQYF; CDR3 DNA: TGTGCCATCAGTGAAGGGGTCTACGAGCAGTACTTC
J gene: TRBJ2-2; V gene: TRBV6-1; clone size: NA; D gene: NA; CDR3 protein: CASIAEKTGELFF; CDR3 DNA: TGTGCCAGCATTGCGGAGAAAACCGGGGAGCTGTTTTTT
J gene: TRBJ2-5; V gene: TRBV12-3/TRBV12-4; clone size: NA; D gene: TRBD1; CDR3 protein: CASSTGQGNQETQYF; CDR3 DNA: TGTGCCAGCAGTACGGGACAGGGGAACCAAGAGACCCAGTACTTC
J gene: TRBJ2-3; V gene: TRBV5-5; clone size: many; D gene: TRBD2; CDR3 protein: CASSSSGGRDTQYF; CDR3 DNA: TGTGCCAGCAGCTCTAGCGGGGGGAGAGATACGCAGTATTTT
J gene: TRBJ2-6; V gene: TRBV5-5; clone size: once; D gene: NA; CDR3 protein: CASSPTTSFGANVLTF; CDR3 DNA: TGTGCCAGCAGCCCGACCACGTCGTTTGGGGCCAACGTCCTGACTTTC
J gene: TRBJ2-1; V gene: TRBV20-1; clone size: NA; D gene: NA; CDR3 protein: CSARGFPGSPRDEQFF; CDR3 DNA: TGCAGTGCTAGAGGGTTTCCGGGGAGTCCGAGGGATGAGCAGTTCTTC
J gene: TRBJ2-1; V gene: TRBV4-2; clone size: many; D gene: NA; CDR3 protein: CASSPTIDSYNEQFF; CDR3 DNA: TGTGCCAGCAGCCCCACCATCGATTCTTACAATGAGCAGTTCTTC
J gene: TRBJ1-5; V gene: TRBV28; clone size: few; D gene: NA; CDR3 protein: CASRWAGEQPQHF; CDR3 DNA: TGTGCCAGCAGGTGGGCAGGGGAACAGCCCCAGCATTTT
J gene: TRBJ2-1; V gene: TRBV12-3/TRBV12-4; clone size: few; D gene: NA; CDR3 protein: CASRGALGEQFF; CDR3 DNA: TGTGCCAGCAGGGGAGCATTGGGTGAGCAGTTCTTC
J gene: TRBJ1-1; V gene: TRBV7-9; clone size: few; D gene: NA; CDR3 protein: CASSLVSWPVWNTEAFF; CDR3 DNA: TGTGCCAGCAGCTTAGTTTCATGGCCAGTTTGGAACACTGAAGCTTTCTTT
J gene: TRBJ2-1; V gene: TRBV7-3; clone size: NA; D gene: TRBD2; CDR3 protein: CASSLSLAGYNEQFF; CDR3 DNA: TGTGCCAGCAGCTTAAGTCTAGCGGGGTACAATGAGCAGTTCTTC
J gene: TRBJ1-2; V gene: TRBV6-2/TRBV6-3; clone size: many; D gene: NA; CDR3 protein: CASSQGKGYGYTF; CDR3 DNA: TGTGCCAGCAGCCAAGGAAAGGGCTATGGCTACACCTTC
J gene: TRBJ2-2; V gene: TRBV4-1; clone size: NA; D gene: NA; CDR3 protein: CASSQERQTNTGELFF; CDR3 DNA: TGCGCCAGCAGCCAAGAAAGACAGACGAACACCGGGGAGCTGTTTTTT
J gene: TRBJ2-5; V gene: TRBV6-2/TRBV6-3; clone size: few; D gene: NA; CDR3 protein: CASSYSGTPVEETQYF; CDR3 DNA: TGTGCCAGCAGTTACTCGGGGACACCCGTAGAAGAGACCCAGTACTTC
J gene: TRBJ2-3; V gene: TRBV5-1; clone size: many; D gene: TRBD2; CDR3 protein: CASSRTSANTDTQYF; CDR3 DNA: TGCGCCAGCAGTCGGACTAGCGCTAACACAGATACGCAGTATTTT
J gene: TRBJ1-2; V gene: TRBV4-3; clone size: NA; D gene: NA; CDR3 protein: CASKLTVINYGYTF; CDR3 DNA: TGCGCCAGCAAATTGACGGTGATCAACTATGGCTACACCTTC
J gene: TRBJ2-5; V gene: TRBV5-1; clone size: few; D gene: NA; CDR3 protein: CASKGSPDQETQYF; CDR3 DNA: TGCGCCAGCAAGGGTTCACCTGACCAAGAGACCCAGTACTTC
J gene: TRBJ2-7; V gene: TRBV20-1; clone size: many; D gene: TRBD1; CDR3 protein: CSARKTGAYEQYF; CDR3 DNA: TGCAGTGCTAGGAAGACAGGGGCCTACGAGCAGTACTTC
J gene: TRBJ2-3; V gene: TRBV20-1; clone size: few; D gene: TRBD2; CDR3 protein: CSARRPSGSYTQYF; CDR3 DNA: TGCAGTGCTAGGCGGCCTAGCGGGTCCTATACGCAGTATTTT
J gene: TRBJ1-1; V gene: TRBV4-1; clone size: NA; D gene: NA; CDR3 protein: CASSQYWELTEAFF; CDR3 DNA: TGCGCCAGCAGCCAATATTGGGAATTGACTGAAGCTTTCTTT
J gene: TRBJ2-1; V gene: TRBV7-6; clone size: few; D gene: TRBD2; CDR3 protein: CASSLDGGAREQFF; CDR3 DNA: TGTGCCAGCAGCTTAGACGGGGGGGCCCGAGAGCAGTTCTTC
J gene: TRBJ2-7; V gene: TRBV2; clone size: few; D gene: NA; CDR3 protein: CASSVGAVGEQYF; CDR3 DNA: TGTGCCAGCAGTGTCGGGGCGGTCGGCGAGCAGTACTTC
J gene: TRBJ2-3; V gene: TRBV12-3/TRBV12-4; clone size: NA; D gene: NA; CDR3 protein: CASSFSRASSTDTQYF; CDR3 DNA: TGTGCCAGCAGTTTTTCCAGGGCGTCTAGCACAGATACGCAGTATTTT
J gene: TRBJ1-2; V gene: TRBV4-1; clone size: few; D gene: TRBD1; CDR3 protein: CASSPLPGQIYGYTF; CDR3 DNA: TGCGCCAGCAGCCCTTTGCCGGGACAGATATATGGCTACACCTTC
J gene: TRBJ2-5; V gene: TRBV19; clone size: NA; D gene: NA; CDR3 protein: CASSIRRWETQYF; CDR3 DNA: TGTGCCAGTAGTATACGCCGTTGGGAGACCCAGTACTTC
J gene: TRBJ2-2; V gene: TRBV5-1; clone size: NA; D gene: TRBD1; CDR3 protein: CASKSTGGANTGELFF; CDR3 DNA: TGCGCCAGCAAGTCAACAGGGGGCGCGAACACCGGGGAGCTGTTTTTT
J gene: TRBJ2-2; V gene: TRBV5-1; clone size: few; D gene: NA; CDR3 protein: CASIRGSGNNGELFF; CDR3 DNA: TGCGCCAGCATTCGCGGATCCGGGAACAACGGGGAGCTGTTTTTT
J gene: TRBJ2-1; V gene: TRBV20-1; clone size: NA; D gene: NA; CDR3 protein: CSASHPGFTGFNEQFF; CDR3 DNA: TGCAGTGCTAGCCACCCGGGATTCACCGGTTTTAATGAGCAGTTCTTC
J gene: TRBJ1-4; V gene: TRBV5-1; clone size: few; D gene: TRBD1; CDR3 protein: CASRGGGLNEKLFF; CDR3 DNA: TGCGCCAGCAGAGGAGGGGGCCTTAATGAAAAACTGTTTTTT
J gene: TRBJ2-1; V gene: TRBV7-6; clone size: NA; D gene: NA; CDR3 protein: CASSLELWGPGSYNEQFF; CDR3 DNA: TGTGCCAGCAGCTTAGAGCTTTGGGGGCCTGGCTCCTACAATGAGCAGTTCTTC
J gene: TRBJ2-1; V gene: TRBV5-1; clone size: many; D gene: TRBD2; CDR3 protein: CASSLGGLAERNEQFF; CDR3 DNA: TGCGCCAGCAGCTTGGGGGGACTAGCGGAGAGGAATGAGCAGTTCTTC
J gene: TRBJ2-1; V gene: TRBV25-1; clone size: many; D gene: TRBD2; CDR3 protein: CASSDPMLAGNEQFF; CDR3 DNA: TGTGCCAGCAGTGACCCAATGCTAGCGGGAAATGAGCAGTTCTTC
J gene: TRBJ2-1; V gene: TRBV29-1; clone size: many; D gene: NA; CDR3 protein: CSVEGGGASYNEQFF; CDR3 DNA: TGCAGCGTTGAAGGGGGGGGGGCCTCCTACAATGAGCAGTTCTTC
J gene: TRBJ2-1; V gene: TRBV7-2; clone size: many; D gene: NA; CDR3 protein: CASSYATGSVFF; CDR3 DNA: TGTGCCAGCAGCTACGCTACCGGGAGTGTGTTCTTC
J gene: TRBJ2-1; V gene: TRBV2; clone size: NA; D gene: TRBD1; CDR3 protein: CASSDRDRGVF; CDR3 DNA: TGTGCCAGCAGTGACCGGGACAGGGGGGTCTTC
J gene: TRBJ2-7; V gene: TRBV25-1; clone size: NA; D gene: NA; CDR3 protein: CASSGGWWGVNEQYF; CDR3 DNA: TGTGCCAGCAGTGGGGGCTGGTGGGGGGTTAACGAGCAGTACTTC
J gene: TRBJ2-2; V gene: TRBV20-1; clone size: few; D gene: NA; CDR3 protein: CSASSGDTGELFF; CDR3 DNA: TGCAGTGCTAGTTCGGGGGACACCGGGGAGCTGTTTTTT
J gene: TRBJ2-5; V gene: TRBV4-3; clone size: few; D gene: NA; CDR3 protein: CASSQDGTWRETQYF; CDR3 DNA: TGCGCCAGCAGCCAGGACGGGACTTGGAGGGAGACCCAGTACTTC
J gene: TRBJ1-2; V gene: TRBV2; clone size: few; D gene: TRBD1; CDR3 protein: CASNLRTGGHGYTF; CDR3 DNA: TGTGCCAGTAACCTTAGGACAGGGGGCCATGGCTACACCTTC
J gene: TRBJ2-7; V gene: TRBV20-1; clone size: few; D gene: TRBD1; CDR3 protein: CSARRDSHYEQYF; CDR3 DNA: TGCAGTGCCCGCCGGGACAGCCACTACGAGCAGTACTTC
J gene: TRBJ1-4; V gene: TRBV20-1; clone size: few; D gene: TRBD1; CDR3 protein: CSARQGVEKLFF; CDR3 DNA: TGCAGTGCTAGGCAGGGGGTTGAAAAACTGTTTTTT